Following are 24 T cell receptor beta chains from one sample sequenced in a study of response to subunit inactivated influenza vaccine. TCRdb independently ran MiXCR on the RT-PCR reads; one entry per CDR3 protein. Of approximately 250,000 distinct CDR3 sequences detected, approximately 12% appear once; the ten largest clones hold approximately 8.4%. The specimen was non-naive T cells sorted from PBMCs, collected approximately 15 days before vaccination. The receptors were gathered from a man between 45 and 60 years old who received an inactivated influenza vaccine.

This clonotype showed up many times. J is TRBJ2-3 and V is TRBV5-1; D is unresolved. With 2 bases removed from V and 6 bases from J, the gap between germline ends came to 16 bases. CDR3 length: 15 amino acids. The germline gives CDR1 SGHRS, CDR2 YFSETQ. CDR3 bases: TGCGCCAGCAGCTTTGGTAATAGCCCCCTCGATACGCAGTATTTT. It is translated as CASSFGNSPLDTQYF.

In its sample, this clonotype ranks as medium-sized. The chain couples TRBV25-1 to TRBJ2-1, with D maybe TRBD2 (6 bases). Germline V CDR1 and CDR2: MGHDK, SYGVNS. The V end was cut by 5 bases, the J end by 4 bases, with 18 bases between. This CDR3 is 16 amino acids long. CDR3 nucleotide sequence: TGTGCCAGCAGTCCAGACCGGGAGTCGTATTACAATGAGCAGTTCTTC. It codes for CASSPDRESYYNEQFF.

In its sample, this clonotype was seen many times. The chain carries TRBV29-1 and TRBJ2-4; the D gene could be TRBD1 or TRBD2 (5 bases each). Trimming shortened V by 1 base and J by 8 bases, and 15 bases separated the two germline ends. Germline lookup yields CDR1 SQVTM and CDR2 ANQGSEA. The CDR3 is made up of 14 amino acids. CDR3 sequence reads: CSVEGRGVGDIQYF. CDR3 DNA sequence: TGCAGCGTTGAAGGTCGGGGCGTGGGGGACATTCAGTACTTC.

This clonotype has a count of ten or more. V and J are TRBV2 and TRBJ2-3; no clear D. Germline V lookup: CDR1 SNHLY, CDR2 FYNNEI. Trimming left V 7 bases short and J 4 bases short, with 9 bases between. CDR3 length equals 12 residues. CDR3 sequence: CASTRVPDTQYF. CDR3 coding DNA: TGTGCCAGCACACGGGTTCCAGATACGCAGTATTTT.

J is TRBJ2-3 and V is TRBV14; no clear D. Trimming shortened V by 5 bases and J by 5 bases, and 8 bases separated the two germline ends. Germline values: CDR1 SGHDN, CDR2 FVKESK. The CDR3 spans 12 residues. The CDR3 spells CASSSLGDTQYF. Here the CDR3 DNA reads TGTGCCAGCAGCTCACTGGGAGATACGCAGTATTTT.

This clonotype was detected many times. The chain uses TRBV18 and TRBJ1-1; possibly TRBD1 for D (6 bases). CDR3 size: 12 residues. V was trimmed by 3 bases and J by 4 bases, leaving 6 bases between them. In germline, CDR1 is KGHSH, CDR2 LQKENI. The CDR3 DNA is TGTGCCAGCTCACCGGACAGCACTGAAGCTTTCTTT. Translation: CASSPDSTEAFF.

This rearrangement joins TRBV7-2 to TRBJ1-3; D is perhaps TRBD1 (6 bases). The CDR3 contains 15 residues. V lost 5 bases and J 4 bases, leaving 15 bases between the germline ends. The germline V gene encodes CDR1 SGHTA and CDR2 FQGNSA. CDR3 DNA: TGTGCCAGCAGCCCAGAGGCGGGGGCGGGAAACACCATATATTTT. It translates to CASSPEAGAGNTIYF.

The chain carries TRBV7-2 and TRBJ2-3; 10 nucleotides align to TRBD2. Trimming took 5 bases from V and 9 from J; bases not matched to a gene: 8. This CDR3 contains 14 residues. Germline loops: CDR1 SGHTA, CDR2 FQGNSA. CDR3 DNA: TGTGCCAGCAGCCCGGGACTAGCGACTCAGACGCAGTATTTT. This sequence encodes CASSPGLATQTQYF. Full variable domain (missing parts from reference TRBV7-2 and TRBJ2-3): GAGVSQSPSNKVTEKGKDVELRCDPISGHTALYWYRQSLGQGLEFLIYFQGNSAPDKSGLPSDRFSAERTGGSVSTLTIQRTQQEDSAVYLCASSPGLATQTQYFGPGTRLTVL.

In this sample, this clonotype turned up many times. The chain employs TRBV10-3 and TRBJ1-2; 7 nucleotides agree with TRBD1. Unmatched junction bases numbered 9, after V lost 6 bases and J lost 5 bases. The CDR3 is 14 residues long. The germline V gene encodes CDR1 ENHRY and CDR2 SYGVKD. The CDR3 DNA follows: TGTGCCATCAGCCCTCCGGGACAGCCTTATGGCTACACCTTC. Translated: CAISPPGQPYGYTF.

This clonotype has just a few counts. The gene calls are TRBV30 and TRBJ2-7; 10 bases are shared with TRBD1. Losses at the gene ends were 3 bases for V and 6 bases for J; bases not matched to a gene: 8. Per germline, CDR1 GTSNPN and CDR2 SVGIG (reference sequence). This CDR3 spans 14 amino acids. The CDR3 nucleotides read TGTGCCTGGAGGATGGACAGGGGGTCGGCCGAGCAGTACTTC. It yields the protein CAWRMDRGSAEQYF.

The chain employs TRBV12-3 or TRBV12-4 and TRBJ2-1, with D perhaps TRBD2 (5 bases). V was pared by 0 bases and J by 6 bases, with 12 bases between. The CDR3 has 15 residues. The CDR3 loop reads CASSLARLTGNEQFF. For the CDR3, the DNA is TGTGCCAGCAGTTTAGCGAGACTAACCGGCAATGAGCAGTTCTTC.

The J gene is TRBJ2-1, the V gene TRBV5-1; the D is unclear. Germline V gene data show CDR1 as SGHRS and CDR2 as YFSETQ. V gave up 0 bases and J gave up 2 bases, with 15 bases separating them. The CDR3 length is 17 residues. The CDR3 reads CASSLVFRQATYNEQFF. In nucleotides, the CDR3 is TGCGCCAGCAGCTTGGTATTTCGGCAGGCGACCTACAATGAGCAGTTCTTC.

The chain employs TRBV6-6 and TRBJ2-3; 9 positions agree with TRBD2. CDR1 and CDR2 from the germline V gene are MNHNY and SVGAGI (reference sequence). There are 12 residues in the CDR3. The J segment lost 6 bases and the V segment lost 7 bases, leaving 2 bases of the junction unmatched. In DNA, the CDR3 is TGTGCCAGCATGGCGGGGGGGGATACGCAGTATTTT. Its translation is CASMAGGDTQYF.

The chain combines TRBV28 with TRBJ1-2; D is uncertain. The CDR3 covers 14 residues. Germline CDR1 reads MDHEN; CDR2 reads SYDVKM. The V and J ends lost 1 base and 3 bases respectively, with 9 bases between them. The CDR3 DNA follows: TGTGCCAGCAGTTTATTTGGCCTTCACTATGGCTACACCTTC. This encodes CASSLFGLHYGYTF.

This clonotype was seen ten or more times. The chain recombines TRBV29-1 with TRBJ2-1; 11 bases agree with TRBD1. Per the germline V gene, CDR1 is SQVTM and CDR2 is ANQGSEA. This CDR3 comprises 18 residues. V lost 6 bases and J lost 0; bases outside the gene matches: 13. CDR3 protein: CSVTRDRGALSSYNEQFF. The CDR3 DNA sequence: TGCAGCGTAACTCGGGACAGGGGGGCCTTGAGCTCCTACAATGAGCAGTTCTTC.

The chain employs TRBV30 and TRBJ2-2; the D is unclear. CDR3 size: 13 residues. V was trimmed by 4 bases and J by 1 base, leaving 7 bases between them. CDR1 and CDR2 (germline): GTSNPN, SVGIG (reference sequence). The CDR3 DNA reads as TGTGCCTGGACCCCTGGGAACACCGGGGAGCTGTTTTTT. Its translation: CAWTPGNTGELFF.

The J gene is TRBJ2-1, the V gene TRBV4-2; 10 nucleotides agree with TRBD2. V was pared by 0 bases and J by 9 bases, with 5 bases of the junction left unmatched. The germline gives CDR1 LGHNA, CDR2 YNFKEQ. The CDR3 totals 15 residues. The DNA for the CDR3 is TGTGCCAGCAGCCAAGATCTAGCGGGAGCTGTTGAGCAGTTCTTC. This gives the protein CASSQDLAGAVEQFF.

The rearrangement joins TRBV28 to TRBJ2-5, with 7 nucleotides matching TRBD2. The CDR3 loop spans 15 amino acids. Germline loops: CDR1 MDHEN, CDR2 SYDVKM. Unmatched junction bases numbered 4, after V lost 3 bases and J lost 0 bases. The CDR3 sequence is CASSFQAGNQETQYF. DNA of the CDR3: TGTGCCAGCAGTTTTCAAGCGGGGAACCAAGAGACCCAGTACTTC.

A few counts support this clonotype. This CDR3 reads CASSLGASGGLTQFF. The DNA of the CDR3 is TGTGCCAGCAGCTTAGGGGCTAGCGGGGGGCTGACGCAGTTCTTC. This sequence joins TRBV11-2 and TRBJ2-1; TRBD2 matches 11 bases. The V segment lost 1 base and the J segment 12 bases; nucleotides outside the gene matches: 8. This CDR3 is built from 15 residues. The germline gives CDR1 SGHAT, CDR2 FQNNGV.

This chain connects TRBV5-1 to TRBJ1-4, with 7 nucleotides matching TRBD1. The CDR3 is made up of 13 amino acids. The J segment lost 10 bases and the V segment lost 0 bases, leaving 3 bases of the junction unmatched. From germline, CDR1 is SGHRS and CDR2 YFSETQ. The chain's CDR3 is CASSLARGGKLFF. CDR3 coding DNA: TGCGCCAGCAGCTTGGCCAGGGGGGGAAAACTGTTTTTT.

The rearrangement joins TRBV6-1 to TRBJ2-6; TRBD2 matches 8 bases. With V trimmed by 7 bases and J by 2 bases, 10 bases remained unmatched. CDR1 and CDR2 (germline): MNHNS, SASEGT. The CDR3 has 17 amino acids. The DNA of the CDR3 is TGTGCCAGCACTGACCCTAGCGGGCGAACTGGGGCCAACGTCCTGACTTTC. The encoded protein is CASTDPSGRTGANVLTF.

This clonotype was picked up a small number of times. CDR3 coding DNA: TGTGCCAGCTCACCACTTCACGACCGTGAATGGTTAGATGGCTACACCTTC. Protein: CASSPLHDREWLDGYTF. The V call is TRBV18, the J call TRBJ1-2; D remains ambiguous. V was cut by 1 base and J by 6 bases, with 21 bases left in between. Germline lookup yields CDR1 KGHSH and CDR2 LQKENI. This CDR3 has 17 amino acids.

The J gene is TRBJ2-3, the V gene TRBV11-1; TRBD2 agrees at 9 bases. The CDR3 consists of 19 residues. The V gene end was trimmed by 1 base and the J gene end by 5 bases; junction bases not matched to a gene: 16. Per germline, CDR1 SGHAT and CDR2 FQDESV (reference sequence). The CDR3 DNA reads TGTGCCAGCAGCTTAGGGTTGGGGCTAGCGGGACCCGTAGAAGATACGCAGTATTTT. Residues: CASSLGLGLAGPVEDTQYF.

This clonotype was counted only a few times. The chain couples TRBV3-1 to TRBJ1-5; D is ambiguous. The CDR3 has 13 residues. CDR1 and CDR2 from the germline V gene are LGHDT and YNNKEL (reference sequence). The germline V and J ends were trimmed by 3 bases and 5 bases, with 8 bases remaining between them. The CDR3 DNA follows: TGTGCCAGCAGCCAGGGCCAGTATCAGCCCCAGCATTTT. As protein: CASSQGQYQPQHF. Variable domain in full (rest from reference TRBV3-1 and TRBJ1-5): DTAVSQTPKYLVTQMGNDKSIKCEQNLGHDTMYWYKQDSKKFLKIMFSYNNKELIINETVPNRFSPKSPDKAHLNLHINSLELGDSAVYFCASSQGQYQPQHFGDGTRLSIL.